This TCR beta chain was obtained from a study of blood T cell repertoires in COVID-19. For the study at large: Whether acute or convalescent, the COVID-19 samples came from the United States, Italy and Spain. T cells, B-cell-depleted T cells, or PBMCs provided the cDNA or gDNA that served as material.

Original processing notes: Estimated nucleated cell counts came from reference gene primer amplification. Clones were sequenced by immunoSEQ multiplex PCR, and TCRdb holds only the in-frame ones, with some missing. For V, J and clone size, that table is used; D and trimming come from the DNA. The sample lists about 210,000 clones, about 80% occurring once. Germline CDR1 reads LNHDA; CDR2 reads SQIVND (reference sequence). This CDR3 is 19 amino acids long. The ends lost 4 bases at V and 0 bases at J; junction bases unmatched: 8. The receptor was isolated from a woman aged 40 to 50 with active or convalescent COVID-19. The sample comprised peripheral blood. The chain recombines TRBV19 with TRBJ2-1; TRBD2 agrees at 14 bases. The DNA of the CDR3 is TGTGCCAGTAGTAGAAGGGGACTAGCGGGAGAGAACTCCTACAATGAGCAGTTCTTC. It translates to CASSRRGLAGENSYNEQFF. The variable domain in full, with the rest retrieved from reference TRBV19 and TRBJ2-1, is DGGITQSPKYLFRKEGQNVTLSCEQNLNHDAMYWYRQDPGQGLRLIYYSQIVNDFQKGDIAEGYSVSREKKESFPLTVTSAQKNPTAFYLCASSRRGLAGENSYNEQFFGPGTRLTVL.